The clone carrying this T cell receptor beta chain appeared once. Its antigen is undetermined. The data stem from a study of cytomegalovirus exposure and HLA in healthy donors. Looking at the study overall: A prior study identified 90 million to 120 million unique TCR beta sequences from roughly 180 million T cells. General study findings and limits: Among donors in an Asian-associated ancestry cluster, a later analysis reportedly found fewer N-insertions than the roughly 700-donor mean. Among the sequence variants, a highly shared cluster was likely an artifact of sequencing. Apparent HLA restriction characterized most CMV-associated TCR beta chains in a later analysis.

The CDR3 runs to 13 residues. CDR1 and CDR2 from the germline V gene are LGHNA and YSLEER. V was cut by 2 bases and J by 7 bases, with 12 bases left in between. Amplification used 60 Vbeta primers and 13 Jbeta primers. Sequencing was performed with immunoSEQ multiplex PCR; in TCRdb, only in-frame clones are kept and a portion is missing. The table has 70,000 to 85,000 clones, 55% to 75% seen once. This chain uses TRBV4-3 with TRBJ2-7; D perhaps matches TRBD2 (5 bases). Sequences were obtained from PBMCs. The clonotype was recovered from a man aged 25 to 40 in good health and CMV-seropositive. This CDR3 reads CASSQILWREQYF. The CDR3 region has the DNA TGCGCCAGCAGCCAAATCTTATGGAGGGAGCAGTACTTC.